Listed here is a single T cell receptor (beta chain). What antigen it recognizes has not been identified. No clone much larger than this one lies a single base away; base qualities are absent. Receptor libraries were prepared by the immunoSEQ multiplex PCR assay. TCRdb mirrors the immuneACCESS table, restricted to in-frame sequences. Some clones are absent from its copies; in checked studies, under half trace to an unresolved V gene, and the reason for the others is unknown. The sample contains about 38,000 clones, about 68% of them found a single time. The ten largest clones add up to around 9% of the sample. This specimen comes from a study of radiotherapy plus CTLA-4 blockade in lung cancer (dated 2018 in TCRdb). With regard to the full study: Among enrolled patients, 15% to 20% had an objective response and roughly 30% reached disease control. Summary of the overall study and its limitations: Increased serum interferon-beta after radiation, together with early dynamic changes in blood T cell clones, were reported to be the strongest predictors of response. After treatment with radiotherapy and ipilimumab, TCR clones that originated in tumors expanded in peripheral blood.

The study evaluated CTLA-4 blockade (ipilimumab) given together with focal radiation therapy in patients who had chemo-refractory metastatic non-small-cell lung cancer. Inclusive of the bounding cysteine and phenylalanine, the CDR3 is 15 residues long. Only the CDR3 part of the read is kept: 45 bases, read in frame from the first base. Taken from the germline V gene, the CDR1 and CDR2 loops are SQVTM and ANQGSEA. Between the V and J ends, shortened by 5 bases and 1 base respectively, the junction contains 16 bases. The sample consisted of peripheral blood, taken from a patient treated with radiotherapy plus ipilimumab. The sequence joins TRBV29-1 to TRBJ2-3, with the D gene call left open. This TCR came from a human donor with non-small cell lung cancer who had stable disease on radiotherapy plus ipilimumab. The nucleotides are TGCAGCGTTCCCTCTCTGCGACCTGGCACAGATACGCAGTATTTT. Its protein reads: CSVPSLRPGTDTQYF.